These T cell receptor beta chains were read from a single sample in a study of graft-versus-host responses after intestinal transplantation. Their recognized antigens are unknown. The assay was immunoSEQ multiplex PCR, and TCRdb's table has in-frame clones only and misses some. Seen here are about 120,000 clones, roughly 93% observed once, and the top ten hold around 0.12%. Source: unstimulated CD4+ T cells sorted from spleen or lymph node cells, taken before intestinal transplant. These receptors originate from a human donor who received an intestinal transplant. Both conserved end residues are part of each CDR3. The D gene is left open where the match is weak. Rows may omit the clone size; those that give it use once, few, many or a size class.

15	NA	TRBV5-6	TRBD2	TRBJ2-1	CASSRGLAVYNEQFF	TGTGCCAGCAGCAGAGGACTAGCGGTCTACAATGAGCAGTTCTTC
14	NA	TRBV27	NA	TRBJ2-5	CASSFRDRLGTQYF	TGTGCCAGCAGTTTTCGGGATCGTTTGGGGACCCAGTACTTC
13	NA	TRBV6-5	NA	TRBJ2-3	CASSYGGADTQYF	TGTGCCAGCAGTTACGGCGGGGCAGATACGCAGTATTTT
15	NA	TRBV18	TRBD1	TRBJ2-5	CASSRSTGQGETQYF	TGTGCCAGCTCACGAAGCACCGGACAGGGAGAGACCCAGTACTTC
18	NA	TRBV10-1	TRBD2	TRBJ2-1	CASSEPPPTSGRNDEQFF	TGCGCCAGCAGTGAGCCCCCCCCGACTAGCGGGAGGAATGATGAGCAGTTCTTC
14	NA	TRBV4-2	NA	TRBJ2-3	CASSPGQSTDTQYF	TGTGCCAGCAGCCCCGGACAGAGCACAGATACGCAGTATTTT
13	NA	TRBV2	NA	TRBJ1-1	CASSEEWNTEAFF	TGTGCCAGCAGTGAAGAGTGGAACACTGAAGCTTTCTTT
12	NA	TRBV11-3	NA	TRBJ2-1	CASSLDRNEQFF	TGTGCCAGCAGCTTAGACCGTAATGAGCAGTTCTTC
15	once	TRBV11-2	NA	TRBJ1-1	CASSLLGGRPTEAFF	TGTGCCAGCAGCCTCCTCGGAGGGCGGCCCACTGAAGCTTTCTTT
11	NA	TRBV18	NA	TRBJ2-7	CASSNSYEQYF	TGTGCCAGCTCAAACTCCTACGAGCAGTACTTC
18	NA	TRBV7-2	TRBD2	TRBJ2-7	CASSPPRAGGPHGREQYF	TGTGCCAGCAGCCCCCCGCGGGCGGGAGGGCCCCATGGACGCGAGCAGTACTTC
15	NA	TRBV6-1	NA	TRBJ2-1	CASILVARRNNEQFF	TGTGCCAGCATCTTGGTAGCGCGACGAAACAATGAGCAGTTCTTC
14	NA	TRBV12-2	NA	TRBJ2-5	CASRRHPAHETQYF	TGTGCAAGTCGCCGCCACCCTGCCCACGAGACCCAGTACTTC
17	NA	TRBV19	NA	TRBJ1-4	CASSNPRQGATNEKLFF	TGTGCCAGTAGTAACCCCCGTCAGGGAGCAACTAATGAAAAACTGTTTTTT
13	NA	TRBV18	NA	TRBJ2-7	CASSQGQGYEQYF	TGTGCCAGCTCACAGGGACAAGGCTACGAGCAGTACTTC
15	NA	TRBV5-4	NA	TRBJ1-1	CASSLAREVATEAFF	TGTGCCAGCAGCTTGGCCAGGGAGGTAGCGACTGAAGCTTTCTTT
15	NA	TRBV18	TRBD1	TRBJ1-5	CASSWGQGGGQPQHF	TGTGCCAGCTCATGGGGACAGGGAGGGGGTCAGCCCCAGCATTTT
15	NA	TRBV5-1	TRBD1	TRBJ2-1	CASSSPTGAGNEQFF	TGCGCCAGCAGCTCGCCGACAGGGGCCGGCAATGAGCAGTTCTTC
14	few	TRBV5-1	NA	TRBJ2-7	CASSLQQGTYEQYF	TGCGCCAGCAGCTTGCAACAGGGAACCTACGAGCAGTACTTC
16	NA	TRBV5-1	TRBD2	TRBJ2-7	CASSLELAGGPGKQYF	TGCGCCAGCAGCTTGGAACTAGCGGGAGGGCCGGGCAAGCAGTACTTC
16	NA	TRBV21-1	NA	TRBJ2-7	CASSAGNRDTPYEQYF	TGTGCCAGCAGCGCAGGGAACCGGGACACCCCGTACGAGCAGTACTTC
14	NA	TRBV6-1	NA	TRBJ1-3	CASSERAQGNTIYF	TGTGCCAGCAGTGAGCGGGCGCAAGGAAACACCATATATTTT
17	NA	TRBV7-3	TRBD1	TRBJ1-1	CASSLRGQGAQGTEAFF	TGTGCCAGCAGCCTTAGGGGACAGGGGGCGCAGGGCACTGAAGCTTTCTTT
15	NA	TRBV11-2	NA	TRBJ1-2	CASSLVSGASRGYTF	TGTGCCAGCAGCTTAGTGTCGGGGGCCTCCCGTGGCTACACCTTC
14	NA	TRBV19	NA	TRBJ1-5	CASSIEGPFQPQHF	TGTGCCAGTAGTATAGAAGGTCCCTTTCAGCCCCAGCATTTT
15	NA	TRBV11-2	NA	TRBJ1-3	CASSPEFGSGNTIYF	TGTGCCAGCAGCCCCGAGTTCGGGTCTGGAAACACCATATATTTT
16	few	TRBV19	TRBD2	TRBJ2-7	CASRLAGGPGAYEQYF	TGTGCCAGTAGACTAGCGGGAGGGCCCGGGGCCTACGAGCAGTACTTC
16	NA	TRBV6-5	NA	TRBJ2-3	CASSYAGGSLSDTQYF	TGTGCCAGCAGTTACGCGGGTGGGAGTCTATCAGATACGCAGTATTTT
15	NA	TRBV6-5	TRBD1	TRBJ1-5	CASSVETGGNQPQHF	TGTGCCAGCAGTGTCGAGACAGGGGGAAATCAGCCCCAGCATTTT
13	NA	TRBV27	NA	TRBJ2-5	CASSLDSGETQYF	TGTGCCAGCAGTTTAGACTCGGGGGAGACCCAGTACTTC
15	once	TRBV6-5	NA	TRBJ1-1	CASTPGPTGNTEAFF	TGTGCCAGCACTCCGGGGCCCACAGGGAACACTGAAGCTTTCTTT
13	NA	TRBV7-9	TRBD2	TRBJ2-7	CASSSAGTYEQYF	TGTGCCAGCAGCTCAGCGGGAACTTACGAGCAGTACTTC
13	NA	TRBV28	NA	TRBJ2-7	CASSLWPRGEQYF	TGTGCCAGCAGTTTATGGCCCAGGGGCGAGCAGTACTTC
13	few	TRBV28	NA	TRBJ1-1	CASSSGTEFEAFF	TGTGCCAGCAGTAGCGGGACGGAGTTTGAAGCTTTCTTT
16	once	TRBV5-1	TRBD2	TRBJ2-3	CASSPLAGLITDTQYF	TGCGCCAGCAGCCCTCTAGCGGGACTTATCACAGATACGCAGTATTTT
13	NA	TRBV9	NA	TRBJ2-2	CASSISNTGELFF	TGTGCCAGCAGCATCTCTAACACCGGGGAGCTGTTTTTT